This record covers a single T cell receptor beta chain. The antigen is not known. The CDR3 spans 13 residues. CDR1 SQVTM and CDR2 ANQGSEA come from the germline V gene. Trimming cost V 6 bases and J 6 bases, with 14 bases left between them. In the original processing: ImmunoSEQ supplied junction-only sequences lacking quality scores, so filtering was different. Clones were sequenced by immunoSEQ multiplex PCR, and TCRdb holds only the in-frame ones, with some missing. V and J calls and clone size are as listed in that table; D and trimming were resolved from the DNA. This sample has 850,000 to 1,200,000 clones, with roughly 80% found just once. This specimen belongs to a study of shared clonotypes between healthy human individuals. Study overall: The study used three CD4 naive, three CD4 memory, two CD8 naive and one CD8 memory plate per donor. Study observations and caveats: Memory subsets had estimated richness that was generally smaller than that of naive subsets.

Sequenced material: memory CD4+ T cells sorted from blood. The subset is: CD45RA-negative fraction. The chain is built from TRBV29-1 and TRBJ2-2; tentative D call: TRBD2 (5 bases). This receptor was taken from a man between 18 and 35 years old in good health. CDR3 residues: CSVADFKAGELFF. In DNA, the CDR3 is TGCAGCGTAGCGGACTTTAAAGCCGGGGAGCTGTTTTTT.